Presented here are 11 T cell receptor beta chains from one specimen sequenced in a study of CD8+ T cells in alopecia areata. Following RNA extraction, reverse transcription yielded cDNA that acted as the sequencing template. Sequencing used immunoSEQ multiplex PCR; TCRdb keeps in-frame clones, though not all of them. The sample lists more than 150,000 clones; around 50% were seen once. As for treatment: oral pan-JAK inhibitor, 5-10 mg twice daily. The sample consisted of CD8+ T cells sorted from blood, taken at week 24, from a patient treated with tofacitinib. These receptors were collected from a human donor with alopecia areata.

DNA of the CDR3: TGTGCCAGCAGTGATTGGGATTACAATGAGCAGTTCTTC. Translation gives CASSDWDYNEQFF. The rearrangement uses TRBV2 and TRBJ2-1, with unresolved D. The CDR3 runs 13 residues. In germline, CDR1 is SNHLY, CDR2 FYNNEI. Trimming pared 3 bases from V and 4 bases from J, leaving 7 bases between.

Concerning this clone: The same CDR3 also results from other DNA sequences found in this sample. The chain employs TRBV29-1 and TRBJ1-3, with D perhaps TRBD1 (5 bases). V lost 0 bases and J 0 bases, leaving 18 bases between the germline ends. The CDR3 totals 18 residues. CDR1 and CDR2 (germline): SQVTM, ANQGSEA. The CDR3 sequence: CSVEDQKGRRSSGNTIYF. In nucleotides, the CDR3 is TGCAGCGTTGAAGATCAAAAGGGACGTAGGAGCTCTGGAAACACCATATATTTT.

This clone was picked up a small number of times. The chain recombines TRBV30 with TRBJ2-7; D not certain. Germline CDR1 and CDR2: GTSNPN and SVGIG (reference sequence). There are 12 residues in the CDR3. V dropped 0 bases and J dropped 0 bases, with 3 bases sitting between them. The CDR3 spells CAWSVGSYEQYF. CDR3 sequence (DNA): TGTGCCTGGAGTGTAGGCTCCTACGAGCAGTACTTC. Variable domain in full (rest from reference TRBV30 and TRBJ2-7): SQTIHQWPATLVQPVGSPLSLECTVEGTSNPNLYWYRQAAGRGLQLLFYSVGIGQISSEVPQNLSASRPQDRQFILSSKKLLLSDSGFYLCAWSVGSYEQYFGPGTRLTVT.

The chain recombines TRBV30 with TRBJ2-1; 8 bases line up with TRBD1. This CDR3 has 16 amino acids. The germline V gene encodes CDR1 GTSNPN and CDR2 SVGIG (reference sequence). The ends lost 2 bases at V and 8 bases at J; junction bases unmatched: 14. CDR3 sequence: CAWSRLRDRTLYEQFF. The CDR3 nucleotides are TGTGCCTGGAGTAGGTTACGGGACAGGACCCTTTATGAGCAGTTCTTC.

The CDR3 bases are TGTGCCAGCAGCTTGATCCTCCACGAGCAGTACTTC. This encodes CASSLILHEQYF. The chain couples TRBV7-9 to TRBJ2-7; unclear D gene. Germline CDR1 is SEHNR and CDR2 is FQNEAQ (reference sequence). The CDR3 totals 12 residues. V lost 3 bases, J lost 5 bases, and 8 bases lay in between.

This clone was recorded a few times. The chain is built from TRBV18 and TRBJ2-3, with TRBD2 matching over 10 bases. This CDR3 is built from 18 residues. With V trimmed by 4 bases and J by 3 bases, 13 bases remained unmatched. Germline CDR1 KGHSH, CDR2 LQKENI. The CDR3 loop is CASSRTSGGAAGTDTQYF. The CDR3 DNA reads TGTGCCAGCTCACGGACCAGCGGGGGGGCCGCTGGGACAGATACGCAGTATTTT.

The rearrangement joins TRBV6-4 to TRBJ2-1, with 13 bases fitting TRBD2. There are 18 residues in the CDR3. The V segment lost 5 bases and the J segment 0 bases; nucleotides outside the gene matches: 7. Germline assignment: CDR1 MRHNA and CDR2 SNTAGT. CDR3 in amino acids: CASSPWTSGGYSYNEQFF. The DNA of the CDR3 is TGTGCCAGCAGTCCTTGGACTAGCGGGGGCTACTCCTACAATGAGCAGTTCTTC.

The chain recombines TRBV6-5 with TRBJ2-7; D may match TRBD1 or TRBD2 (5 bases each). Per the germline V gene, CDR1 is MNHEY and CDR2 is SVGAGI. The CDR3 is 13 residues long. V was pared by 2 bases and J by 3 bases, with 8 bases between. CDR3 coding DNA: TGTGCCAGCAGTTACGGGGACGGCTACGAGCAGTACTTC. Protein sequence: CASSYGDGYEQYF.

The DNA for the CDR3 is TGCGCCAGCAGCCAAGAGTTCACCGGGGAGCTGTTTTTT. Translating it yields CASSQEFTGELFF. The V gene is TRBV4-1, the J gene TRBJ2-2; D is unclear. V was trimmed by 0 bases and J by 4 bases, leaving 3 bases between them. Germline V gene data show CDR1 as MGHRA and CDR2 as YSYEKL. The CDR3 consists of 13 residues.

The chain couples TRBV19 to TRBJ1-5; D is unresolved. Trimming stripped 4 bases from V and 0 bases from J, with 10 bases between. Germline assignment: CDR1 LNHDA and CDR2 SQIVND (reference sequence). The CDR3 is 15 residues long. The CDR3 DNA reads TGTGCCAGTAGTAACAGCTTCTATAGCAATCAGCCCCAGCATTTT. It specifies CASSNSFYSNQPQHF.

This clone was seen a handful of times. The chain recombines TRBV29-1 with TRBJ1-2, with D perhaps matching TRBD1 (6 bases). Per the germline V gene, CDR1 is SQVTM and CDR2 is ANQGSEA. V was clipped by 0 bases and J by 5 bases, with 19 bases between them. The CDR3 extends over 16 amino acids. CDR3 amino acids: CSVEDGSDRLGYGYTF. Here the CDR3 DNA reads TGCAGCGTTGAAGATGGATCAGACAGGCTGGGGTATGGCTACACCTTC.